The subject of this entry is one T cell receptor beta chain. Germline V gene data show CDR1 as MNHEY and CDR2 as SVGEGT. The V gene lost 0 bases and the J gene lost 1 base, with 12 bases spanning the gap. The CDR3 loop spans 16 amino acids. The entry originates in a study of patients and donors after allogeneic stem cell transplantation. Using its own MiXCR run on the RT-PCR reads, TCRdb lists one record per CDR3 protein. Among 150,000 to 200,000 distinct CDR3 sequences listed, around 41% were seen once. The chain combines TRBV6-2 or TRBV6-3 with TRBJ2-5; D call uncertain. The material sequenced was blood, either unsorted or a sorted T cell fraction (not recorded which). This TCR was sampled from a human donor who was either an allogeneic HSCT recipient or a stem cell or donor lymphocyte infusion donor (not recorded which). It is not recorded whose cells these are; they may come from a transplant donor. The CDR3, as DNA: TGTGCCAGCAGTTACTCGATTGGTATAACCCAAGAGACCCAGTACTTC. It translates to CASSYSIGITQETQYF.